The rows below give T cell receptor beta chains drawn from one sample of a study of blood T cell repertoires in COVID-19. The method was immunoSEQ multiplex PCR; TCRdb's version includes in-frame clones alone and lacks a portion of them. The sample lists some 240,000 clones, more than 75% occurring once. What was sequenced was peripheral blood. The receptors derive from a human donor in a cohort sampled during active COVID-19. Each CDR3 is given with its conserved first and last residue. Fields, in order: V gene, D gene, J gene, CDR3 length, clone size, CDR3 protein, CDR3 DNA. D genes are given only for firm matches. Where a row states a size, it is once, few, many or the class of an expanded clone; other rows omit it.

TRBV7-6	-	TRBJ1-2	14	-	CASSPGRANYGYTF	TGTGCCAGCAGCCCCGGCCGGGCTAACTATGGCTACACCTTC
TRBV5-1	-	TRBJ1-1	14	-	CASSALGGNTEAFF	TGCGCCAGCAGCGCCCTAGGGGGGAACACTGAAGCTTTCTTT
TRBV6-1	TRBD2	TRBJ2-3	15	-	CASRDSGGLADTQYF	TGTGCCAGCCGTGATAGCGGGGGGTTGGCAGATACGCAGTATTTT
TRBV24-1	-	TRBJ2-5	13	-	CATSDFPGETQYF	TGTGCCACCAGTGATTTTCCGGGGGAGACCCAGTACTTC
TRBV18	-	TRBJ1-4	15	few	CASSPGGPAGEKLFF	TGTGCCAGCTCACCTGGTGGTCCGGCGGGGGAAAAACTGTTTTTT
TRBV19	-	TRBJ1-1	14	-	CASSQIRLNSEAFF	TGTGCCAGTAGTCAAATCCGCCTTAACTCTGAAGCTTTCTTT
TRBV5-1	TRBD1	TRBJ2-7	15	-	CASSYPGQGTYEQYF	TGCGCCAGCAGCTACCCGGGACAGGGAACCTACGAGCAGTACTTC
TRBV7-2	TRBD2	TRBJ2-7	14	-	CASSLGGGYIEQYF	TGTGCCAGCAGCTTAGGGGGAGGGTATATAGAGCAGTACTTC
TRBV28	TRBD1	TRBJ1-5	14	-	CASSTTGASQPQHF	TGTGCCAGCAGCACGACAGGGGCAAGTCAGCCCCAGCATTTT
TRBV28	-	TRBJ2-7	15	-	CASSLGRLDSYEQYF	TGTGCCAGCAGTTTGGGCAGGCTTGATTCCTACGAGCAGTACTTC
TRBV19	TRBD2	TRBJ2-1	16	-	CASRGSGSSGANEQFF	TGTGCCAGTCGTGGTAGCGGGAGTTCCGGGGCCAATGAGCAGTTCTTC
TRBV7-9	-	TRBJ2-7	14	-	CASSSRETAYEQYF	TGTGCCAGCAGCTCCCGGGAGACCGCCTACGAGCAGTACTTC
TRBV13	TRBD2	TRBJ2-5	15	-	CASSLGSGGVKTQYF	TGTGCCAGCAGCTTAGGTAGCGGGGGGGTCAAGACCCAGTACTTC
TRBV5-1	-	TRBJ1-3	15	-	CASSPGVAYGNTIYF	TGCGCCAGCAGCCCCGGGGTCGCCTATGGAAACACCATATATTTT
TRBV7-2	TRBD1	TRBJ1-4	16	-	CASSLGRATGQEKLFF	TGTGCCAGCAGCTTAGGCCGGGCGACAGGGCAGGAAAAACTGTTTTTT
TRBV28	TRBD1	TRBJ1-6	17	-	CASSFEPRTGRNSPLHF	TGTGCCAGCAGTTTTGAACCGAGGACAGGGAGAAATTCACCCCTCCACTTT
TRBV18	TRBD2	TRBJ2-5	16	-	CASSPPAGSGGETQYF	TGTGCCAGCTCACCACCCGCTGGTAGCGGGGGAGAGACCCAGTACTTC
TRBV28	-	TRBJ1-2	13	-	CASSLLLTNGYTF	TGTGCCAGCAGTTTACTCCTAACGAATGGCTACACCTTC
TRBV15	TRBD1	TRBJ1-2	14	-	CATSTPGQIYGYTF	TGTGCCACCAGCACACCGGGACAGATTTATGGCTACACCTTC
TRBV7-2	TRBD1	TRBJ1-2	15	few	CASSLEPTGGGGGTF	TGTGCCAGCAGCTTAGAACCGACAGGGGGCGGTGGTGGGACCTTC
TRBV2	-	TRBJ2-1	15	-	CASSEASRVGNEQFF	TGTGCCAGCAGTGAAGCGTCCCGGGTCGGTAATGAGCAGTTCTTC
TRBV7-2	-	TRBJ2-1	15	-	CASTPAGLKGNEQFF	TGTGCCAGCACCCCAGCGGGCTTAAAGGGCAATGAGCAGTTCTTC
TRBV7-8	TRBD1	TRBJ2-7	14	few	CASSYRDRDYEQYF	TGTGCCAGCAGCTACCGGGACAGGGACTACGAGCAGTACTTC
TRBV4-2	-	TRBJ2-3	15	-	CASSQEGAGTDTQYF	TGTGCCAGCAGCCAAGAAGGGGCAGGCACAGATACGCAGTATTTT
TRBV5-7	-	TRBJ2-7	13	-	CVSSLAVFYEQYF	TGTGTCAGCAGCTTGGCCGTCTTCTACGAGCAGTACTTC
TRBV28	TRBD1	TRBJ1-1	16	-	CASSPSPSGQVSEAFF	TGTGCCAGCAGCCCCAGCCCCTCCGGACAGGTTTCGGAAGCTTTCTTT
TRBV11-1	-	TRBJ2-5	13	few	CASSRQPQETQYF	TGTGCCAGCAGCCGACAGCCCCAAGAGACCCAGTACTTC
TRBV5-4	-	TRBJ1-1	14	-	CASSSGGLDTEAFF	TGTGCCAGCAGCTCCGGCGGGTTGGACACTGAAGCTTTCTTT
TRBV29-1	-	TRBJ1-6	12	-	CSVGAGGSPLHF	TGCAGCGTGGGGGCGGGTGGGTCACCCCTCCACTTT
TRBV7-9	TRBD2	TRBJ2-3	19	-	CASSFWWTSGSSRTDTQYF	TGTGCCAGCAGCTTCTGGTGGACTAGCGGGAGCTCGAGGACAGATACGCAGTATTTT
TRBV7-8	-	TRBJ1-1	13	-	CASSLDSYTEAFF	TGTGCCAGCAGCTTAGACAGCTACACTGAAGCTTTCTTT
TRBV18	TRBD2	TRBJ2-7	14	-	CASSPKTSPYEQYF	TGTGCCAGCTCACCAAAGACTAGCCCCTACGAGCAGTACTTC
TRBV4-2	-	TRBJ2-2	14	few	CASSQRPQDGELFF	TGTGCCAGCAGCCAAAGGCCCCAGGACGGGGAGCTGTTTTTT
TRBV28	-	TRBJ1-4	12	-	CASSFLYEKLFF	TGTGCCAGCAGTTTTCTGTATGAAAAACTGTTTTTT
TRBV5-1	TRBD1	TRBJ1-1	17	-	CASSFYLQTGTGTEAFF	TGCGCCAGCAGCTTCTACCTCCAGACAGGGACGGGCACTGAAGCTTTCTTT
TRBV3-1/TRBV3-2	TRBD2	TRBJ2-7	16	-	CASSQGSGGLSYEQYF	TGTGCCAGCAGCCAAGGGAGCGGGGGCCTCTCCTACGAGCAGTACTTC
TRBV7-9	-	TRBJ2-1	17	-	CASSYTRTSSGDNEQFF	TGTGCCAGCAGCTACACTAGGACCTCGTCGGGGGACAATGAGCAGTTCTTC
TRBV6-5	-	TRBJ1-4	15	-	CASSYTGLENEKLFF	TGTGCCAGCAGTTATACAGGCCTAGAGAATGAAAAACTGTTTTTT
TRBV4-2	-	TRBJ2-3	17	-	CASSQDFWSGEEDTQYF	TGTGCCAGCAGCCAAGATTTCTGGTCGGGGGAGGAAGATACGCAGTATTTT
TRBV3-1/TRBV3-2	-	TRBJ1-2	13	few	CASSRGQYFGYTF	TGTGCCAGCAGCCGAGGACAGTACTTTGGCTACACCTTC
TRBV28	-	TRBJ1-2	15	-	CASSSGGRPYRGYTF	TGTGCCAGCAGTTCCGGGGGACGTCCTTATAGGGGCTACACCTTC
TRBV5-4	TRBD1	TRBJ2-1	15	-	CASSLDRGQRNEQFF	TGTGCCAGCAGCCTTGACAGGGGGCAAAGGAATGAGCAGTTCTTC
TRBV7-2	TRBD2	TRBJ2-5	15	-	CASSPRAGFQETQYF	TGTGCCAGCAGCCCTCGAGCGGGGTTCCAAGAGACCCAGTACTTC
TRBV7-3	-	TRBJ2-1	13	once	CASSLSQDNEQFF	TGTGCCAGCAGCTTAAGCCAGGACAATGAGCAGTTCTTC
TRBV28	-	TRBJ2-7	14	-	CASSGPGRPYEQYF	TGTGCCAGCAGTGGCCCTGGGCGCCCCTACGAGCAGTACTTC
TRBV2	TRBD1	TRBJ2-7	14	-	CASSEAGGSSEQYF	TGTGCCAGCAGTGAGGCAGGGGGCTCCTCCGAGCAGTACTTC
TRBV4-3	-	TRBJ2-3	13	few	CASSVQGRDTQYF	TGCGCCAGCAGCGTACAGGGGAGGGATACGCAGTATTTT
TRBV10-3	TRBD2	TRBJ2-2	17	once	CAISESRASGSSGELFF	TGTGCCATCAGTGAGTCGAGGGCTAGCGGGAGTTCCGGGGAGCTGTTTTTT
TRBV28	-	TRBJ2-7	14	-	CASSLPGYVYEQYF	TGTGCCAGCAGTTTACCAGGGTATGTCTACGAGCAGTACTTC
TRBV19	TRBD1	TRBJ1-1	15	-	CASSQGQLMNTEAFF	TGTGCCAGTAGTCAGGGACAGCTCATGAACACTGAAGCTTTCTTT
TRBV5-1	TRBD1	TRBJ1-6	16	once	CASSLVGTGINRALHF	TGCGCCAGCAGCTTGGTTGGGACAGGGATTAATAGGGCCCTCCACTTT
TRBV6-2/TRBV6-3	-	TRBJ2-5	14	-	CASSYSASSETQYF	TGTGCCAGCAGTTACTCGGCTAGCTCGGAGACCCAGTACTTC
TRBV7-2	-	TRBJ1-1	12	-	CASSFDWRDAFF	TGTGCCAGCAGCTTTGATTGGCGGGATGCTTTCTTT
TRBV7-2	TRBD2	TRBJ2-1	14	-	CASSPTSGVAEQFF	TGTGCCAGCAGCCCGACTAGCGGGGTGGCTGAGCAGTTCTTC